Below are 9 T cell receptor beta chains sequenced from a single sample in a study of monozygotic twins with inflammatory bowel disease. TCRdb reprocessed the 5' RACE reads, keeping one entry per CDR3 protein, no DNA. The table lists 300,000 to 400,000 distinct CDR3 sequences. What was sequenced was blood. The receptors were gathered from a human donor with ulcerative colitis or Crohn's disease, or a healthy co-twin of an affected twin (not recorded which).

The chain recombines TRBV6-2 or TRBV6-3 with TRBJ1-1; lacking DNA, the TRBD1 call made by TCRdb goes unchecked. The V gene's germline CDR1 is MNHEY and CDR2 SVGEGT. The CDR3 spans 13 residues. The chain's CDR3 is CASSQGAGTEAFF.

The CDR3 sequence: CSVDGTDTQYF. The J gene is TRBJ2-3, the V gene TRBV29-1. The CDR3 loop spans 11 amino acids. CDR1 and CDR2 from the germline V gene are SQVTM and ANQGSEA.

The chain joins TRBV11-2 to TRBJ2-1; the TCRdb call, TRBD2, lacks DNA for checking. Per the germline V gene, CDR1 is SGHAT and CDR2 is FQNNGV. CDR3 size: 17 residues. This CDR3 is CASSPRTGTSVYNEQFF.

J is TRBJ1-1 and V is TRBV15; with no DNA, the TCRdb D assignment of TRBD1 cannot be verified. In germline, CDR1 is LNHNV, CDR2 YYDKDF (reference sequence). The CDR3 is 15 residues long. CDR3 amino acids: CATSRPRTARTEAFF.

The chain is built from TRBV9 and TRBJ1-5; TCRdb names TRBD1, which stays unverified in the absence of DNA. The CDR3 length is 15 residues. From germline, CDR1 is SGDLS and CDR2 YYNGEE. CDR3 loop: CASSVDGGNNQPQHF.

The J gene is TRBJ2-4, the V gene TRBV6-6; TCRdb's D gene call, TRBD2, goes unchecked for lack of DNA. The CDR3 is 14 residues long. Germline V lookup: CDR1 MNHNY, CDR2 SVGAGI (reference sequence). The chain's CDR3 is CASSAAGQQNIQYF.

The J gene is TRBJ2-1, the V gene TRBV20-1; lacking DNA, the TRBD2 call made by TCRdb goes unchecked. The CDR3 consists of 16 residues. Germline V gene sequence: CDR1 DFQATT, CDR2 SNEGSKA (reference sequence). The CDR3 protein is CSALGLGRGNNNEQFF.

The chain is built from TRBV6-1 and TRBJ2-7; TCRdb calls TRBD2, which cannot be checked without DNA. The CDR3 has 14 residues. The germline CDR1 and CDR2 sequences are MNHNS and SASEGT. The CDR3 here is CASSALDWTYEQYF.

This CDR3 is CASSRSGIGDTGELFF. The V call is TRBV18, the J call TRBJ2-2; the D gene TCRdb calls, TRBD1, cannot be checked with no DNA. The CDR3 has 16 amino acids. CDR1 is KGHSH and CDR2 is LQKENI in the germline V gene.